The present entry profiles one TCR beta chain with its context. This CDR3 spans 14 amino acids. CDR1 and CDR2 (germline): SGHTA, FQGNSA. J gave up 5 bases and V 6 bases, and 7 bases lay outside the gene matches. The data belong to a study of Tregs in tolerant kidney transplant recipients. Sequencing was performed with immunoSEQ multiplex PCR; in TCRdb, only in-frame clones are kept and a portion is missing. The sample records about 46,000 clones, about 90% being singletons. An overnight rest at 37°C with about 200 IU/ml IL-2 preceded regulatory T cell sorting from thawed PBMCs. The chain has TRBV7-2 and TRBJ1-2, with TRBD1 matching over 9 bases. This receptor was identified in a human donor in good health. The material sequenced was Tregs from blood. CDR3 DNA sequence: TGTGCCAGCAGACCTAGGGACAGGGAGTATGGCTACACCTTC. This gives the protein CASRPRDREYGYTF.